The sequence of this TCR beta chain was determined in a study of T cell repertoires in cytomegalovirus infection. CDR3 length equals 13 residues. Germline V lookup: CDR1 MNHEY, CDR2 SVGAGI. V lost 0 bases and J 7 bases, leaving 10 bases between the germline ends. Via MiXCR, TCRdb re-called the reads, giving one row per CDR3 protein. This sample has 830,000 or so distinct CDR3 sequences; about 30% occur once, and the top ten carry roughly 12%. Concerning this clonotype itself: The target antigen is unknown.

V gene TRBV6-5 combines with J gene TRBJ2-7, with a tentative D call TRBD1 (6 bases). The receptor was isolated from a human donor in good health (CMV status not recorded). Some clones in this sample may be carry-over from other donors' samples. The sequenced sample was cultured CD8+ T cells from PBMCs, obtained from culture after CMV antigen stimulation. CDR3 DNA: TGTGCCAGCAGTTACTCAGCAGGGGATGAGCAGTACTTC. Amino acid sequence: CASSYSAGDEQYF.